The 18 T cell receptor beta chains below come from one sample, sequenced in a study of cytomegalovirus exposure and HLA in healthy donors. PCR amplification relied on 60 Vbeta primers (plus 13 Jbeta primers). The table came from immunoSEQ multiplex PCR; TCRdb's copy has only in-frame clones and leaves some out. The sample consists of approximately 200,000 clones, roughly 77% of them appearing once. Sequenced sample: PBMCs. The receptors here all came from a woman aged 25-40 years in good health and CMV-seropositive.

Details on this clone: A junction end diverges from the germline sequence, so it may reflect a read error. This sample includes further DNA sequences coding for the same CDR3. The V gene is TRBV6-6, the J gene TRBJ1-1; 7 positions match TRBD1. CDR1 is MNHNY and CDR2 is SVGAGI in the germline V gene (reference sequence). The CDR3 sequence is 15 residues long. The DNA of the CDR3 is TGTGCCAGCAGTGCAACGACAGGGACGGGCACTGAAGCTTTCTTC. This encodes CASSATTGTGTEAFF.

The rearrangement links TRBV5-6 to TRBJ1-1; D might be TRBD1 (6 bases). The V gene lost 4 bases and the J gene lost 4 bases, with 11 bases spanning the gap. Germline V gene sequence: CDR1 SGHDT, CDR2 YYEEEE. CDR3 length: 13 amino acids. The CDR3 DNA sequence: TGTGCCAGCAGCAACGACAGGAGCACTGAAGCTTTCTTT. Its protein is CASSNDRSTEAFF.

This clone was detected only a few times. CDR3 loop: CASSTRTGTTGELFF. The CDR3 nucleotides are TGTGCCAGCAGTACCCGGACAGGGACCACCGGGGAGCTGTTTTTT. The rearrangement uses TRBV6-5 and TRBJ2-2; TRBD1 matches at 8 bases. V lost 5 bases and J lost 4; bases outside the gene matches: 6. The CDR3 has 15 amino acids. Germline CDR1 MNHEY, CDR2 SVGAGI.

The chain has TRBV7-9 and TRBJ2-1, with 10 bases aligning to TRBD2. Germline CDR1 is SEHNR and CDR2 is FQNEAQ (reference sequence). This CDR3 is 15 amino acids long. Losses at the gene ends were 3 bases for V and 8 bases for J; bases not matched to a gene: 7. The DNA of the CDR3 is TGTGCCAGCAGCTTTAGTAGCGGGAGGTCCGATGAGCAGTTCTTC. This translates into CASSFSSGRSDEQFF.

The CDR3 is CASSYSSQETQYF. The DNA of the CDR3 is TGTGCCAGCAGTTATAGCAGCCAAGAGACCCAGTACTTC. V is TRBV28 and J is TRBJ2-5; D is ambiguous. Deletions cut 4 bases from V and 1 base from J, with 7 bases between. The CDR3 is 13 amino acids. Germline V CDR1 and CDR2: MDHEN, SYDVKM. The complete variable domain, with remaining parts taken from reference TRBV28 and TRBJ2-5, reads DVKVTQSSRYLVKRTGEKVFLECVQDMDHENMFWYRQDPGLGLRLIYFSYDVKMKEKGDIPEGYSVSREKKERFSLILESASTNQTSMYLCASSYSSQETQYFGPGTRLLVL.

This clone was seen once. The V gene is TRBV5-1, the J gene TRBJ1-4; no clear D. The CDR3 length is 14 residues. Germline values: CDR1 SGHRS, CDR2 YFSETQ. Trimming shortened V by 4 bases and J by 5 bases, and 12 bases separated the two germline ends. The CDR3 nucleotides read TGCGCCAGCAGCCCCGGGGTGGCGAATGAAAAACTGTTTTTT. Translated, it gives CASSPGVANEKLFF.

The chain is built from TRBV5-1 and TRBJ2-1, with 12 bases aligning to TRBD2. The V segment lost 4 bases and the J segment 4 bases; nucleotides outside the gene matches: 0. Germline V gene sequence: CDR1 SGHRS, CDR2 YFSETQ. The CDR3 extends over 14 amino acids. The DNA for the CDR3 is TGCGCCAGCAGCACTAGCGGGGGGTACAATGAGCAGTTCTTC. It encodes CASSTSGGYNEQFF.

The chain has TRBV4-1 and TRBJ2-1; possible D gene TRBD2, 6 bases. CDR3 length: 15 amino acids. Germline V CDR1 and CDR2: MGHRA, YSYEKL. V lost 0 bases, J lost 4 bases, and 10 bases lay in between. The CDR3: CASSQELADYNEQFF. In nucleotides, the CDR3 is TGCGCCAGCAGCCAAGAATTAGCGGATTACAATGAGCAGTTCTTC.

This chain uses TRBV4-1 with TRBJ2-7; 12 bases align to TRBD2. Germline-derived CDR1 and CDR2 are MGHRA and YSYEKL. J lost 1 base, V lost 3 bases, and 7 bases had no gene match. The CDR3 is 17 amino acids. DNA for the CDR3: TGCGCCAGCAGCCAGGGGACTAGCGGGCTTGTTTCCTACGAGCAGTACTTC. The encoded protein is CASSQGTSGLVSYEQYF.

The chain recombines TRBV7-2 with TRBJ1-1; no clear D. The germline V gene has CDR1 SGHTA and CDR2 FQGNSA. Trimming removed 6 bases at V and 1 base at J, with 12 bases between. The length of the CDR3 is 14 residues. The CDR3: CASSRASENTEAFF. In nucleotides, the CDR3 is TGTGCCAGCAGTCGAGCCAGCGAGAACACTGAAGCTTTCTTT.

This chain links TRBV19 with TRBJ2-7, with D tentatively TRBD1 (6 bases). This CDR3 is built from 12 residues. V gave up 5 bases and J gave up 6 bases, with 11 bases separating them. Germline CDR1 reads LNHDA; CDR2 reads SQIVND (reference sequence). The CDR3 coding sequence is TGTGCCAGTAGTTCGGGACACCTCGAGCAGTACTTC. Protein: CASSSGHLEQYF.

Only a few counts were recorded for this clone. The rearrangement uses TRBV27 and TRBJ1-1; a possible D gene is TRBD1 (6 bases). CDR1 MNHEY and CDR2 SMNVEV come from the germline V gene (reference sequence). V lost 6 bases and J lost 0, with 17 bases in between. The CDR3 is 16 residues long. The CDR3 DNA is TGTGCCAGCAGCACCCGTGGGGGGGCCATGAACACTGAAGCTTTCTTT. This encodes CASSTRGGAMNTEAFF.

J is TRBJ2-1 and V is TRBV2; D is perhaps TRBD2 (6 bases). Germline V lookup: CDR1 SNHLY, CDR2 FYNNEI. Trimming cost V 3 bases and J 8 bases, with 11 bases left between them. This CDR3 has 13 residues. This CDR3 is CASSDGGLDEQFF. The CDR3 DNA is TGTGCCAGCAGTGATGGGGGGTTGGATGAGCAGTTCTTC.

The rearrangement links TRBV9 to TRBJ2-1, with D uncertain. The V gene lost 0 bases and the J gene lost 10 bases, with 11 bases spanning the gap. Germline V gene data show CDR1 as SGDLS and CDR2 as YYNGEE. The CDR3 has 13 amino acids. The CDR3 loop reads CASSVDPRSEQFF. In nucleotides, the CDR3 is TGTGCCAGCAGCGTAGACCCTAGATCGGAGCAGTTCTTC.

CDR3 residues: CASRRTSGNEQFF. The CDR3 nucleotides are TGTGCCAGCAGACGGACTAGTGGCAATGAGCAGTTCTTC. The rearrangement links TRBV2 to TRBJ2-1, with 7 bases fitting TRBD2. The CDR3 is 13 residues long. With 6 bases clipped from V and 6 bases from J, the junction kept 5 bases outside the gene matches. Germline assignment: CDR1 SNHLY and CDR2 FYNNEI.

The V and J genes are TRBV7-2 and TRBJ2-7; D not certain. This CDR3 has 14 amino acids. Trimming cost V 7 bases and J 0 bases, with 13 bases left between them. Germline V gives CDR1 SGHTA, CDR2 FQGNSA. This chain's CDR3 is CASTLNANSYEQYF. CDR3 DNA: TGTGCCAGCACCCTAAATGCCAACTCCTACGAGCAGTACTTC.

This clone was seen just once. The rearrangement uses TRBV2 and TRBJ1-5; 8 bases are shared with TRBD1. Germline V gene sequence: CDR1 SNHLY, CDR2 FYNNEI. The CDR3 covers 17 residues. J lost 5 bases, V lost 3 bases, and 12 bases had no gene match. CDR3 residues: CASSDVRTGRWDQPQHF. Here the CDR3 DNA reads TGTGCCAGCAGTGATGTGCGGACAGGGAGGTGGGATCAGCCCCAGCATTTT. Based on the CDR3 plus reference TRBV2 and TRBJ1-5, the full variable domain is EPEVTQTPSHQVTQMGQEVILRCVPISNHLYFYWYRQILGQKVEFLVSFYNNEISEKSEIFDDQFSVERPDGSNFTLKIRSTKLEDSAMYFCASSDVRTGRWDQPQHFGDGTRLSIL.

This clone was recorded once. The gene calls are TRBV5-4 and TRBJ2-7, with D maybe TRBD2 (6 bases). Germline loops: CDR1 SGHNT, CDR2 YYREEE (reference sequence). Deletions cut 4 bases from V and 4 bases from J, with 18 bases between. This CDR3 has 15 amino acids. The CDR3 coding sequence is TGTGCCAGCAGCCAGCCCGGGACTGGGGAATACGAGCAGTACTTC. Protein: CASSQPGTGEYEQYF.